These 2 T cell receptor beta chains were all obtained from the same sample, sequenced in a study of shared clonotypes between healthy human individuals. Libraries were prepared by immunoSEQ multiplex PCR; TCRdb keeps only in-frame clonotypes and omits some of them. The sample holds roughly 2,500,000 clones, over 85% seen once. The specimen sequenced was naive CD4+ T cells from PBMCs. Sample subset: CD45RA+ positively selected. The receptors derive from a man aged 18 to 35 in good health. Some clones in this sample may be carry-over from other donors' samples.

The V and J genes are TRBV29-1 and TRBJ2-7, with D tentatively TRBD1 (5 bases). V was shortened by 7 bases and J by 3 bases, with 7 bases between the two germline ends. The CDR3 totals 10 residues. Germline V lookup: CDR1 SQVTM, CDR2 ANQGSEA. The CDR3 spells CSADSYEQYF. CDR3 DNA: TGCAGCGCCGACAGCTACGAGCAGTACTTC.

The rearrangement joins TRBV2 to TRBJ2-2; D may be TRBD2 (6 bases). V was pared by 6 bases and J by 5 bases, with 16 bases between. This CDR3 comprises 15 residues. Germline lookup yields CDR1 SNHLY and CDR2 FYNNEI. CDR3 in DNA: TGTGCCAGCAGGGGCCTACAGCGGGCGACCGGGGAGCTGTTTTTT. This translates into CASRGLQRATGELFF.